This passage covers 16 T cell receptor beta chains from one sample sequenced in a study of low-dose radiotherapy and immunotherapy resistance in tumors. TRAV and TRBV primers primed cDNA for both TCRalpha and TCRbeta. TCRs were put through around 20 PCR cycles of amplification with Phusion. A constant-region primer and the V-primer adapter served as the primer pair. Each CDR3 protein gets one entry after TCRdb re-called the reads with MiXCR. The sample carries approximately 13,000 distinct CDR3 sequences, less than 65% recorded once. The origin of the receptors is a human donor with advanced metastatic prostate, ovarian, gallbladder or colorectal cancer (not recorded which). This table probably holds off-target reads from a library built for another chain.

CDR3 sequence: CASSKLTGPDTQYF. CDR3 DNA: TGTGCCAGCAGTAAATTAACAGGGCCAGATACGCAGTATTTT. The gene calls are TRBV28 and TRBJ2-3; tentative D call: TRBD1 (6 bases). With 5 bases removed from V and 4 bases from J, the gap between germline ends came to 13 bases. The CDR3 runs to 14 residues. Germline-derived CDR1 and CDR2 are MDHEN and SYDVKM.

This chain links TRBV18 with TRBJ1-4, with 7 positions matching TRBD1. This CDR3 has 15 residues. After removal of 0 bases from V and 4 bases from J, the junction contained 2 bases not matched to a gene. Germline assignment: CDR1 KGHSH and CDR2 LQKENI. CDR3 sequence reads: CASSPPRQGNEKLFF. In nucleotides, the CDR3 is TGTGCCAGCTCACCACCCCGACAGGGTAATGAAAAACTGTTTTTT.

CDR3: CASSPGLAGESQYF. CDR3 DNA sequence: TGTGCCAGCAGCCCGGGACTAGCGGGAGAATCCCAGTACTTC. The chain recombines TRBV7-1 with TRBJ2-4; TRBD2 matches 14 bases. TRBV7-1 is filed as an ORF, its function uncertain. The CDR3 has 14 residues. Losses at the gene ends were 5 bases for V and 13 bases for J; bases not matched to a gene: 7.

The rearrangement uses TRBV29-1 and TRBJ2-3; D is uncertain. This CDR3 has 16 amino acids. CDR1 is SQVTM and CDR2 is ANQGSEA in the germline V gene. Trimming pared 6 bases from V and 2 bases from J, leaving 21 bases between. CDR3 coding DNA: TGCAGCGTAGGACGGCCCCCTCGAACCAACACAGATACGCAGTATTTT. It is translated as CSVGRPPRTNTDTQYF.

The CDR3 loop reads CASSYPSEQFF. CDR3 bases: TGTGCCAGCAGTTACCCCAGTGAGCAGTTCTTC. This sequence joins TRBV6-2 or TRBV6-3 and TRBJ2-1; D call uncertain. The V end was cut by 2 bases, the J end by 9 bases, with 5 bases between. The CDR3 runs to 11 residues. In germline, CDR1 is MNHEY, CDR2 SVGEGT.

This clonotype showed up just a few times. The chain joins TRBV12-3 or TRBV12-4 to TRBJ2-7, with 8 bases matching TRBD1. The V gene end was trimmed by 5 bases and the J gene end by 3 bases; junction bases not matched to a gene: 6. CDR3 length equals 14 residues. The CDR3 spells CASSGPGQDYEQYF. The CDR3 DNA sequence: TGTGCCAGCAGTGGTCCGGGACAGGACTACGAGCAGTACTTC.

The CDR3 loop is CASSQGIALWGYTF. DNA for the CDR3: TGTGCCAGCAGCCAAGGTATAGCTCTCTGGGGCTACACCTTC. The V call is TRBV3-1, the J call TRBJ1-2; D uncertain. CDR3 size: 14 residues. V lost 1 base and J 8 bases, leaving 14 bases between the germline ends. Germline lookup yields CDR1 LGHDT and CDR2 YNNKEL (reference sequence). The whole variable domain, filled in from reference TRBV3-1 and TRBJ1-2, reads DTAVSQTPKYLVTQMGNDKSIKCEQNLGHDTMYWYKQDSKKFLKIMFSYNNKELIINETVPNRFSPKSPDKAHLNLHINSLELGDSAVYFCASSQGIALWGYTFGSGTRLTVV.

The chain has TRBV29-1 and TRBJ2-7, with TRBD2 as a possible D gene (5 bases). This CDR3 has 15 residues. V lost 6 bases, J lost 7 bases, and 25 bases lay in between. Germline loops: CDR1 SQVTM, CDR2 ANQGSEA. CDR3 sequence (DNA): TGCAGCGTCCTTTTACCCAGCGGACGTCCGGGGGAGCAGTACTTC. Residues: CSVLLPSGRPGEQYF.

V usage is TRBV5-1 and J usage is TRBJ1-5; no reliable D call. CDR3 length: 16 residues. The V gene lost 0 bases and the J gene lost 2 bases, with 12 bases spanning the gap. Germline V gene sequence: CDR1 SGHRS, CDR2 YFSETQ. The CDR3 here is CASSLGPMRGNQPQHF. The CDR3 nucleotides are TGCGCCAGCAGCTTGGGCCCCATGCGGGGCAATCAGCCCCAGCATTTT.

Comment on this clonotype: One end of the junction is discordant with germline, which a read error may explain. As DNA, the CDR3 is TGTGCCAGCTCACCCTTCGCAGGGTCCTCCGAGCAGTACTTC. Protein sequence: CASSPFAGSSEQYF. The genes are TRBV18 and TRBJ2-7, with D possibly TRBD1 on 5 matching bases. The CDR3 is 14 residues long. The germline V gene encodes CDR1 KGHSH and CDR2 LQKENI.

This rearrangement joins TRBV20-1 to TRBJ1-5; possible D gene TRBD1, 5 bases. Germline V CDR1 and CDR2: DFQATT, SNEGSKA (reference sequence). The CDR3 length is 14 residues. V dropped 5 bases and J dropped 0 bases, with 11 bases sitting between them. The CDR3 spells CSAAGTVSNQPQHF. Written as DNA, the CDR3 is TGCAGTGCTGCCGGGACGGTTAGCAATCAGCCCCAGCATTTT.

This clonotype was detected a few times. J is TRBJ2-1 and V is TRBV11-2; D possibly corresponds to TRBD2 (6 bases). CDR1 and CDR2 (germline): SGHAT, FQNNGV. V dropped 1 base and J dropped 9 bases, with 16 bases sitting between them. CDR3 size: 15 residues. The CDR3 loop is CASSLVGGPFSEQFF. CDR3 bases: TGTGCCAGCAGCTTAGTTGGAGGGCCGTTCTCTGAGCAGTTCTTC.

This rearrangement joins TRBV19 to TRBJ1-2; 7 nucleotides line up with TRBD1. The ends lost 4 bases at V and 0 bases at J; junction bases unmatched: 11. In germline, CDR1 is LNHDA, CDR2 SQIVND (reference sequence). The CDR3 extends over 17 amino acids. CDR3 DNA: TGTGCCAGTAGTACACAGGGGACGTCGAGAGCTAACTATGGCTACACCTTC. Translated: CASSTQGTSRANYGYTF.

The chain links TRBV4-2 to TRBJ2-1, with 8 bases matching TRBD2. V lost 0 bases to trimming and J lost 3 bases; unmatched junction nucleotides: 4. CDR1 and CDR2 (germline): LGHNA, YNFKEQ. The CDR3 extends over 16 amino acids. CDR3 sequence (DNA): TGTGCCAGCAGCCAAGATCAAGCGGGAGTCTACAATGAGCAGTTCTTC. This encodes CASSQDQAGVYNEQFF.

This CDR3 is CASAGGQETQYF. DNA for the CDR3: TGTGCCAGCGCCGGGGGTCAAGAGACCCAGTACTTC. The chain recombines TRBV11-2 with TRBJ2-5; tentative D call: TRBD2 (6 bases). The CDR3 loop spans 12 amino acids. Germline V gene data show CDR1 as SGHAT and CDR2 as FQNNGV. V was clipped by 8 bases and J by 2 bases, with 9 bases between them.

The chain couples TRBV29-1 to TRBJ2-3; TRBD2 might be the D (6 bases). Germline V CDR1 and CDR2: SQVTM, ANQGSEA. V dropped 7 bases and J dropped 0 bases, with 11 bases sitting between them. This CDR3 region has 13 residues. The CDR3 protein is CSARGSSTDTQYF. For the CDR3, the DNA is TGCAGCGCACGGGGGTCTAGCACAGATACGCAGTATTTT.